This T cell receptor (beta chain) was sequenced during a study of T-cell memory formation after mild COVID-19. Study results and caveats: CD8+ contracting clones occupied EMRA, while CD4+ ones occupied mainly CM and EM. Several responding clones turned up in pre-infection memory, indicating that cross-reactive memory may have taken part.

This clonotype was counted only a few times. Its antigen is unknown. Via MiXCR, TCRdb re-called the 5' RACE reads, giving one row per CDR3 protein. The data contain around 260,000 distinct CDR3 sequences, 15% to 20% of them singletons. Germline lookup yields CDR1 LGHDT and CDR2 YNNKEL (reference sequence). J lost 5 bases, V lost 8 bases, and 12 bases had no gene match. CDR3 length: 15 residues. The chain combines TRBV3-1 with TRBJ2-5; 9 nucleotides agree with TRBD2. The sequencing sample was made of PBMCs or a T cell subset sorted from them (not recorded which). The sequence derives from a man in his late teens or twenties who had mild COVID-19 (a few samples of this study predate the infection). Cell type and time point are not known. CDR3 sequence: CASAPGPSGEETQYF. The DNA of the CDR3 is TGTGCCAGCGCTCCGGGGCCTAGCGGGGAGGAGACCCAGTACTTC.